Below, 10 T cell receptor beta chains from the same sample are listed, as sequenced in a study of T cell changes during pregnancy in multiple sclerosis. Sequenced by immunoSEQ multiplex PCR; TCRdb stores in-frame clones only, minus some. The table includes 65,000 to 85,000 clones, 94% detected once. The sample was CD4+ T cells from peripheral blood mononuclear cells, taken after pregnancy. All receptors derive from a female donor with multiple sclerosis, enrolled in a pregnancy study.

The rearrangement joins TRBV7-8 to TRBJ1-3; D not resolved. This CDR3 spans 15 amino acids. Germline CDR1 reads SGHVS; CDR2 reads FQNEAQ. Trimming stripped 0 bases from V and 3 bases from J, with 9 bases between. This chain's CDR3 is CASSLAGSSGNTIYF. The CDR3 DNA sequence: TGTGCCAGCAGCTTAGCAGGGAGCAGTGGAAACACCATATATTTT.

The chain has TRBV4-3 and TRBJ1-1, with D unclear. This CDR3 is 13 amino acids long. CDR1 and CDR2 from the germline V gene are LGHNA and YSLEER. The ends were cut back, 0 bases at V and 7 bases at J, with 9 bases in the middle. The CDR3 DNA follows: TGCGCCAGCAGCCAAGAGCCGGGGTTTGAAGCTTTCTTT. This gives the protein CASSQEPGFEAFF.

V gene TRBV6-1 combines with J gene TRBJ1-1; a possible D gene is TRBD1 (5 bases). The CDR3 has 15 amino acids. Trimming removed 7 bases at V and 0 bases at J, with 15 bases between. CDR1 MNHNS and CDR2 SASEGT come from the germline V gene. CDR3 DNA sequence: TGTGCCAGCACCGAAGTAAGGGGCATGAACACTGAAGCTTTCTTT. Protein product: CASTEVRGMNTEAFF.

The chain employs TRBV7-2 and TRBJ2-7; 7 nucleotides line up with TRBD2. Germline V gene sequence: CDR1 SGHTA, CDR2 FQGNSA. This CDR3 comprises 14 residues. V lost 1 base and J lost 3; bases outside the gene matches: 3. The CDR3 protein is CASSLVGLDYEQYF. The CDR3 nucleotides are TGTGCCAGCAGCTTAGTCGGACTAGACTACGAGCAGTACTTC. The full variable domain, completed using reference TRBV7-2 and TRBJ2-7, is GAGVSQSPSNKVTEKGKDVELRCDPISGHTALYWYRQSLGQGLEFLIYFQGNSAPDKSGLPSDRFSAERTGGSVSTLTIQRTQQEDSAVYLCASSLVGLDYEQYFGPGTRLTVT.

The V gene is TRBV6-5, the J gene TRBJ1-2; no definite D call. Germline V gene sequence: CDR1 MNHEY, CDR2 SVGAGI. V was trimmed by 8 bases and J by 3 bases, leaving 19 bases between them. CDR3 length equals 15 residues. CDR3 in DNA: TGTGCCAGCGGCTTTGATGCCCGACAAGACTATGGCTACACCTTC. It yields the protein CASGFDARQDYGYTF.

The chain uses TRBV6-5 and TRBJ1-2; 7 bases are shared with TRBD1. J was trimmed by 8 bases and V by 5 bases; bases with no gene match: 14. Germline V gene data show CDR1 as MNHEY and CDR2 as SVGAGI. The CDR3 totals 15 residues. The CDR3 nucleotides are TGTGCCAGCAGTCAATGGACAGGATCGGCGGGGGGCTACACCTTC. Amino acid sequence: CASSQWTGSAGGYTF.

CDR3: CASRAAGDPNEQYF. The CDR3 region has the DNA TGTGCCAGCAGGGCGGCAGGGGACCCCAACGAGCAGTACTTC. This chain uses TRBV5-5 with TRBJ2-7; D possibly corresponds to TRBD1 (6 bases). Germline V gene data show CDR1 as SGHKS and CDR2 as YYEKEE (reference sequence). The CDR3 covers 14 residues. V dropped 5 bases and J dropped 5 bases, with 17 bases sitting between them.

The chain has TRBV7-8 and TRBJ2-7; 11 nucleotides line up with TRBD2. The CDR3 consists of 17 residues. The germline V gene has CDR1 SGHVS and CDR2 FQNEAQ. Trimming at V came to 1 base and at J to 1 base, leaving 6 bases not matched to a gene. The CDR3 region is CASSLGSGTSGSYEQYF. The CDR3 DNA reads as TGTGCCAGCAGCTTAGGGTCCGGGACTAGCGGTTCCTACGAGCAGTACTTC.

The rearrangement uses TRBV7-8 and TRBJ1-1; D unresolved. CDR3 length: 13 residues. V shed 5 bases and J shed 1 base, with 8 bases lying between them. The germline V gene encodes CDR1 SGHVS and CDR2 FQNEAQ. The CDR3 is CASSLPGNTEAFF. As DNA, the CDR3 is TGTGCCAGCAGCCTCCCAGGGAACACTGAAGCTTTCTTT. Full variable domain (missing parts from reference TRBV7-8 and TRBJ1-1): GAGVSQSPRYKVAKRGQDVALRCDPISGHVSLFWYQQALGQGPEFLTYFQNEAQLDKSGLPSDRFFAERPEGSVSTLKIQRTQQEDSAVYLCASSLPGNTEAFFGQGTRLTVV.

This clone occurred a few times. J is TRBJ1-1 and V is TRBV28; 11 bases are a match to TRBD1. With 0 bases clipped from V and 4 bases from J, the junction kept 4 bases outside the gene matches. The germline CDR1 and CDR2 sequences are MDHEN and SYDVKM. The CDR3 consists of 16 residues. The CDR3: CASSLWEGTGGTEAFF. The CDR3 DNA reads as TGTGCCAGCAGTTTATGGGAGGGGACAGGGGGCACTGAAGCTTTCTTT. The whole variable domain, remainder taken from reference TRBV28 and TRBJ1-1, is DVKVTQSSRYLVKRTGEKVFLECVQDMDHENMFWYRQDPGLGLRLIYFSYDVKMKEKGDIPEGYSVSREKKERFSLILESASTNQTSMYLCASSLWEGTGGTEAFFGQGTRLTVV.